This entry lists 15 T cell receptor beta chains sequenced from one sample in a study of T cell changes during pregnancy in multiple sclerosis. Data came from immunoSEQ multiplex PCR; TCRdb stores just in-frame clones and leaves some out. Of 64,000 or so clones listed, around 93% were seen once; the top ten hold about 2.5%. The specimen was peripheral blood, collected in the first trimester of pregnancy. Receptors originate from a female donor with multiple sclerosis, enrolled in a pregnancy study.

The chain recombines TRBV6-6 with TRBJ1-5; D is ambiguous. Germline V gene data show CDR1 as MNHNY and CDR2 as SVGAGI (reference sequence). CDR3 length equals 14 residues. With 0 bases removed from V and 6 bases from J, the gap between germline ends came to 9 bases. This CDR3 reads CASSYSESGQPQHF. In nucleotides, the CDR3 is TGTGCCAGCAGTTACTCGGAATCGGGTCAGCCCCAGCATTTT.

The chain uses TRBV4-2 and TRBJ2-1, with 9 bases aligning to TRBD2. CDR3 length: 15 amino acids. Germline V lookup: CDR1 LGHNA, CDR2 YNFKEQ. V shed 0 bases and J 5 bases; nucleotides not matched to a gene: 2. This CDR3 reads CASSQEAGGNNEQFF. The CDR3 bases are TGTGCCAGCAGCCAAGAAGCGGGGGGCAACAATGAGCAGTTCTTC.

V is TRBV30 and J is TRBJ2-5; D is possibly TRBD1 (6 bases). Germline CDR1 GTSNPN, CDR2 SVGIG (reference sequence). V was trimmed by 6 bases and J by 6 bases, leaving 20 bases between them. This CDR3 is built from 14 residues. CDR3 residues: CACTGDQGLKTQYF. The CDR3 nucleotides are TGTGCCTGTACCGGGGACCAGGGGCTAAAGACCCAGTACTTC.

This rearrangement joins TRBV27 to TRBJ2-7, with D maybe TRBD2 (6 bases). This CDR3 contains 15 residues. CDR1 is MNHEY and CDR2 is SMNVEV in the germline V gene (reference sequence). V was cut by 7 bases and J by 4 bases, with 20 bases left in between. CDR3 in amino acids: CASKPLGGSRYEQYF. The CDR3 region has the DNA TGTGCCAGCAAACCGCTGGGAGGATCTAGGTACGAGCAGTACTTC.

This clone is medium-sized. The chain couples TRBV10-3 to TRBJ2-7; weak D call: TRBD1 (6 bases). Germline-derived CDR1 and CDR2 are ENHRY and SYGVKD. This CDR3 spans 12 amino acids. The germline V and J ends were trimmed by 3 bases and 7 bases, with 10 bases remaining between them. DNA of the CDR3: TGTGCCATCAGTGATCCAGGGGAAGAGCAGTACTTC. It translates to CAISDPGEEQYF.

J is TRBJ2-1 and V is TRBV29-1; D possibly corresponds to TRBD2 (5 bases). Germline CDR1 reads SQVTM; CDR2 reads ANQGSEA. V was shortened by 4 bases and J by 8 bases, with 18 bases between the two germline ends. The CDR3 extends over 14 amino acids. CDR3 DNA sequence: TGCAGCGTTGGAGCCCCATGGACTGTTTATGAGCAGTTCTTC. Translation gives CSVGAPWTVYEQFF.

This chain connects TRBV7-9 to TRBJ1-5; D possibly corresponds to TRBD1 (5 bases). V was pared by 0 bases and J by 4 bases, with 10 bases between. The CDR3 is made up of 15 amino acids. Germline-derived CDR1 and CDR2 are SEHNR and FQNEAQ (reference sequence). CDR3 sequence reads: CASSLAGAGNQPQHF. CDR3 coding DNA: TGTGCCAGCAGCTTAGCTGGGGCAGGGAATCAGCCCCAGCATTTT.

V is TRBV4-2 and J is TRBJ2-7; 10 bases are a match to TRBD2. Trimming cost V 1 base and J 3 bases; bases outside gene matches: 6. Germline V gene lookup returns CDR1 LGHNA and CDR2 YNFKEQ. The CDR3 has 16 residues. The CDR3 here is CASSQVLAGADYEQYF. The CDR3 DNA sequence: TGTGCCAGCAGCCAAGTTCTAGCGGGAGCTGACTACGAGCAGTACTTC.

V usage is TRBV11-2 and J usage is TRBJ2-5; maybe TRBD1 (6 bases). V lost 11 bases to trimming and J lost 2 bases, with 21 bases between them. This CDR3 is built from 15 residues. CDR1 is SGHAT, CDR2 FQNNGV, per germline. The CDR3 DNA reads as TGTGCCTCCGAACAGGGATCGTACCCTCAAGAGACCCAGTACTTC. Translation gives CASEQGSYPQETQYF.

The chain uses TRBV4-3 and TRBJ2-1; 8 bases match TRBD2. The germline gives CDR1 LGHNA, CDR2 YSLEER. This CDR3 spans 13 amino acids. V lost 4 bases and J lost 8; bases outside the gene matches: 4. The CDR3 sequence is CASSLREGHEQFF. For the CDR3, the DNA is TGCGCCAGCAGCCTACGGGAGGGGCATGAGCAGTTCTTC.

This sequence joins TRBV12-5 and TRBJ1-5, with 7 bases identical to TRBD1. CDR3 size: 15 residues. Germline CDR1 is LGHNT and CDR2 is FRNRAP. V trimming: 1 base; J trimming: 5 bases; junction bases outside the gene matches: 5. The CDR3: CASGLGQGRDQPQHF. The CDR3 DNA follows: TGTGCTAGTGGTTTGGGACAGGGTAGGGATCAGCCCCAGCATTTT.

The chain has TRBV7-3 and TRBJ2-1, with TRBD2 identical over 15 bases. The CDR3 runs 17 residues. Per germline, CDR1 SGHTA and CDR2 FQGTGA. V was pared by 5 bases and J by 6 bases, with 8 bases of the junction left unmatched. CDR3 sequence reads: CASSPKGTSGRSNEQFF. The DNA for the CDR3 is TGTGCCAGCAGCCCAAAAGGGACTAGCGGGAGGAGCAATGAGCAGTTCTTC.

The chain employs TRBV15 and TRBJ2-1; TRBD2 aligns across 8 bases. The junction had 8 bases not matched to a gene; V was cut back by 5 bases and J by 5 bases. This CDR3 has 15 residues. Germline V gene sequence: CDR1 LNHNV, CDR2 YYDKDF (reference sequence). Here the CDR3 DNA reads TGTGCCACCAGCCGATCCACTAGCGGTGACAATGAGCAGTTCTTC. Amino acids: CATSRSTSGDNEQFF.

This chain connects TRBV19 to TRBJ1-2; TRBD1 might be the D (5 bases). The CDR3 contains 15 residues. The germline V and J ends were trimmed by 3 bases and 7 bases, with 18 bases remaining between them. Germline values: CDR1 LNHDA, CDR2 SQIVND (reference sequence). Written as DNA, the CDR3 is TGTGCCAGTAGTATGGGTTTCGGGGGTGAGGGTGGCTACACCTTC. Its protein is CASSMGFGGEGGYTF.

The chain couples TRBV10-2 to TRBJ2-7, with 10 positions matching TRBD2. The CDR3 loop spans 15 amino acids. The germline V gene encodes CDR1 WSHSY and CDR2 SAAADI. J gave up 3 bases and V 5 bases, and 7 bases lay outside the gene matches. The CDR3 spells CASSSLAGVDYEQYF. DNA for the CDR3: TGCGCCAGCAGTTCCCTAGCGGGAGTTGACTACGAGCAGTACTTC.